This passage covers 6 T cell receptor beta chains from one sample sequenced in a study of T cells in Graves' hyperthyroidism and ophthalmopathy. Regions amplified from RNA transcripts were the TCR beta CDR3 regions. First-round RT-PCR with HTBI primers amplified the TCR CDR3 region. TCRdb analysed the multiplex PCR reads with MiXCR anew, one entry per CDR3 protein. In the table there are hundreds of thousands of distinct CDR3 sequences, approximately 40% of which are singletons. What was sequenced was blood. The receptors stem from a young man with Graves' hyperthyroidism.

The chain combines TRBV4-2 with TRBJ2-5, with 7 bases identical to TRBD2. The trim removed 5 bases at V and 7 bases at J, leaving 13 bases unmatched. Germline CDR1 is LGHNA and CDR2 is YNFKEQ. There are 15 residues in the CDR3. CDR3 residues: CASSLESLADGTQYF. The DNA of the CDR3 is TGTGCCAGCAGCTTAGAATCCCTAGCGGATGGGACCCAGTACTTC.

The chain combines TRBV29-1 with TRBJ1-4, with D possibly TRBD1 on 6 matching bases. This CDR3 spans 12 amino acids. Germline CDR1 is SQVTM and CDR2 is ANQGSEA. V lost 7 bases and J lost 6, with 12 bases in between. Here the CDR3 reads CSGRAGDEKLFF. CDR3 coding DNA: TGCAGCGGGCGGGCAGGGGATGAAAAACTGTTTTTT.

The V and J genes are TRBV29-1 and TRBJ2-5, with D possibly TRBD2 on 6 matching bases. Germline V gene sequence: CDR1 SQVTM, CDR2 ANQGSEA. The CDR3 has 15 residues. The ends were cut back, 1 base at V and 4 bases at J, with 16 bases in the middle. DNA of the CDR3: TGCAGCGTTGAAGCGGGAGTTGGAGGCTTAGAGACCCAGTACTTC. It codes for CSVEAGVGGLETQYF.

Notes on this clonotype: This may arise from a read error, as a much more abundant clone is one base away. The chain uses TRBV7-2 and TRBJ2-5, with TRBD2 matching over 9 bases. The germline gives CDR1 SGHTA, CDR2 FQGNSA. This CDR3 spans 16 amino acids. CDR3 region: CASSPLGGRGGEAQYF. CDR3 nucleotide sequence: TGTGCCAGCAGCCCCCTCGGCGGGAGGGGAGGAGAGGCCCAGTACTTC.

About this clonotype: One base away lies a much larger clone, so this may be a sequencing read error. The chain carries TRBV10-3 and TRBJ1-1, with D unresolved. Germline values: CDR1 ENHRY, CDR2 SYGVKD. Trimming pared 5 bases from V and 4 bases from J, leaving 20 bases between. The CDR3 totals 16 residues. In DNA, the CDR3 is TGTGCCATCAGTACAGTGAACAAGGGTTCCGGCACTGAAGCTTTCTTT. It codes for CAISTVNKGSGTEAFF.

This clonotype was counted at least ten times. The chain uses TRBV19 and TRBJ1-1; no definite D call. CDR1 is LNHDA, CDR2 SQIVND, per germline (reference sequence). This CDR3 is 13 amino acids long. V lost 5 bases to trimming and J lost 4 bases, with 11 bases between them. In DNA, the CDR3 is TGTGCCAGTAGTGTCCAGTTTGGCACTGAAGCTTTCTTT. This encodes CASSVQFGTEAFF.